The following is a T cell receptor beta chain sequence with its context. Libraries were prepared by immunoSEQ multiplex PCR; TCRdb keeps only in-frame clonotypes and omits some of them. This sample carries around 60,000 clones, roughly 95% of them seen once, and the ten largest clones take roughly 1.7%. The sample belongs to a study of preoperative IRX-2 immunotherapy in early breast cancer. As to treatment: preoperative locoregional IRX-2 cytokine immunotherapy. This phase Ib study tested locoregional IRX-2 cytokine immunotherapy given before surgery. This CDR3 comprises 15 residues. The V end was cut by 0 bases, the J end by 0 bases, with 8 bases between. Germline V CDR1 and CDR2: MNHEY, SVGAGI.

The clonotype comes from a human donor with breast cancer. The specimen was obtained from a patient treated with IRX-2 immunotherapy. This rearrangement joins TRBV6-5 to TRBJ1-1, with unresolved D. The CDR3 is CASSYSDGLNTEAFF. Written as DNA, the CDR3 is TGTGCCAGCAGTTACTCGGACGGATTGAACACTGAAGCTTTCTTT.